The rows below give T cell receptor beta chains drawn from one sample of a study of PD-L1 blockade in urothelial cancer. Assay: immunoSEQ multiplex PCR; the TCRdb copy retains only in-frame clones and omits some. The table records tens of thousands of clones, more than 65% of them present only once. This specimen consisted of PBMCs, obtained around atezolizumab (anti-PD-L1) treatment. Every receptor here comes from an older man with urothelial cancer. Both conserved end residues are part of each CDR3. The order of the fields is V gene, D gene, CDR3 length, J gene, clone size, CDR3 DNA, CDR3 protein. D genes are given only for firm matches. The listing skips clone size in some rows; elsewhere it reads once, few, many or a size class.

V: TRBV9
D: -
length: 15
J: TRBJ2-1
size: -
DNA: TGTGCCAGCAGCGTAGGCACAGGGACCTACAATGAGCAGTTCTTC
CDR3: CASSVGTGTYNEQFF

V: TRBV7-9
D: -
length: 14
J: TRBJ2-3
size: -
DNA: TGTGCCAGCAGCGGACAGGGAGGGACAGATACGCAGTATTTT
CDR3: CASSGQGGTDTQYF

V: TRBV7-2
D: -
length: 14
J: TRBJ1-5
size: -
DNA: TGTGCCAGCAGCTTAGACGGAGGGTTTCAGCCCCAGCATTTT
CDR3: CASSLDGGFQPQHF

V: TRBV29-1
D: TRBD2
length: 18
J: TRBJ2-1
size: -
DNA: TGCAGCGTTGGGGGGAAGAGACTAGCGGGAGGAAGAAGGAATGAGCAGTTCTTC
CDR3: CSVGGKRLAGGRRNEQFF

V: TRBV5-1
D: TRBD2
length: 16
J: TRBJ2-3
size: -
DNA: TGCGCCAGCAGCTTGCAGGCTAGCGGATCCACAGATACGCAGTATTTT
CDR3: CASSLQASGSTDTQYF

V: TRBV5-4
D: -
length: 12
J: TRBJ2-5
size: -
DNA: TGTGCCAGCTCCGGGAACCAAGAGACCCAGTACTTC
CDR3: CASSGNQETQYF

V: TRBV19
D: -
length: 13
J: TRBJ2-7
size: once
DNA: TGTGCCAGTAGTATGTGGGTGGAGTACGAGCAGTACTTC
CDR3: CASSMWVEYEQYF

V: TRBV5-1
D: TRBD2
length: 19
J: TRBJ2-1
size: few
DNA: TGCGCCAGCAGCTTGCCTCTTGGTGGACTAGCGGGAGGCTACAATGAGCAGTTCTTC
CDR3: CASSLPLGGLAGGYNEQFF

V: TRBV7-6
D: TRBD2
length: 16
J: TRBJ2-3
size: -
DNA: TGTGCCAGCAGCTTAGCCAGCCTAGCGGGCACAGATACGCAGTATTTT
CDR3: CASSLASLAGTDTQYF

V: TRBV10-1
D: TRBD2
length: 13
J: TRBJ2-5
size: -
DNA: TGCGCCAGCAGTACTAGCGGAACAGGGACCCAGTACTTC
CDR3: CASSTSGTGTQYF

V: TRBV2
D: TRBD2
length: 15
J: TRBJ2-3
size: -
DNA: TGTGCCAGCAGCGGACTAGCGGGAGCCCCAGATACGCAGTATTTT
CDR3: CASSGLAGAPDTQYF

V: TRBV7-9
D: -
length: 15
J: TRBJ1-4
size: -
DNA: TGTGCCAGCAGGTCCGGGGCCCATGGAGGGGAAAAACTGTTTTTT
CDR3: CASRSGAHGGEKLFF

V: TRBV9
D: -
length: 16
J: TRBJ2-2
size: -
DNA: TGTGCCAGCACTCAAAATCTCAACTTGAATACCGGGGAGCTGTTTTTT
CDR3: CASTQNLNLNTGELFF

V: TRBV19
D: -
length: 15
J: TRBJ1-4
size: -
DNA: TGTGCCAGTAGGCTAATGGTTGCAACTAATGAAAAACTGTTTTTT
CDR3: CASRLMVATNEKLFF

V: TRBV5-5
D: -
length: 18
J: TRBJ1-2
size: -
DNA: TGTGCCAGCAGCTTCAGGGTTGTCGTACCGGGCCGTTTTGAGAGCTACACCTTC
CDR3: CASSFRVVVPGRFESYTF

V: TRBV19
D: -
length: 15
J: TRBJ2-1
size: -
DNA: TGTGCCAGTAGTATGGCAACAGGGAAGGTGAGTGAGCAGTTCTTC
CDR3: CASSMATGKVSEQFF

V: TRBV6-5
D: TRBD1
length: 16
J: TRBJ2-1
size: -
DNA: TGTGCCAGCAGTTACGCCTTCGACAGGGTGGGCAATGAGCAGTTCTTC
CDR3: CASSYAFDRVGNEQFF

V: TRBV4-2
D: -
length: 16
J: TRBJ1-3
size: -
DNA: TGTGCCAGCAGCCCCCGGGGGGCCAGCTCTGGAAACACCATATATTTT
CDR3: CASSPRGASSGNTIYF

V: TRBV6-5
D: TRBD1
length: 10
J: TRBJ1-1
size: -
DNA: TGTGCCAGTGGGACAGGTGAAGTTTTCTTT
CDR3: CASGTGEVFF

V: TRBV2
D: -
length: 10
J: TRBJ2-7
size: -
DNA: TGTGCCAGCACTCTCTACGAGCAGTACTTC
CDR3: CASTLYEQYF

V: TRBV12-5
D: -
length: 12
J: TRBJ2-2
size: -
DNA: TGTGCTAGTGGTCTCCTCACCGGGGAGCTGTTTTTT
CDR3: CASGLLTGELFF

V: TRBV18
D: TRBD2
length: 15
J: TRBJ2-1
size: -
DNA: TGTGCCAGCTCACCCGGGACTAGAGGGTGGAATGAGCAGTTCTTC
CDR3: CASSPGTRGWNEQFF

V: TRBV5-1
D: -
length: 15
J: TRBJ1-3
size: few
DNA: TGCGCCAGCAGCTTGTCGCAGGGCTCTGGAAACACCATATATTTT
CDR3: CASSLSQGSGNTIYF

V: TRBV28
D: TRBD2
length: 19
J: TRBJ2-7
size: -
DNA: TGTGCCAGCCTTGGGAGCGGCCCCCCCACTAGCGGGGGTACCTACGAGCAGTACTTC
CDR3: CASLGSGPPTSGGTYEQYF

V: TRBV11-2
D: -
length: 13
J: TRBJ2-5
size: -
DNA: TGTGCCAGCAGCTTAGCTAGCGTGGGGACCCAGTACTTC
CDR3: CASSLASVGTQYF

V: TRBV6-5
D: -
length: 14
J: TRBJ1-5
size: -
DNA: TGTGCCAGCAGACCTATTCTTAGCAATCAGCCCCAGCATTTT
CDR3: CASRPILSNQPQHF

V: TRBV18
D: TRBD1
length: 17
J: TRBJ2-2
size: -
DNA: TGTGCCAGCTCAAGAGAAAGACAGGGGGCAGCCCCCGGGGAGCTGTTTTTT
CDR3: CASSRERQGAAPGELFF

V: TRBV29-1
D: -
length: 11
J: TRBJ1-1
size: few
DNA: TGCAGCGCAATCGGACAGACTGAAGCTTTCTTT
CDR3: CSAIGQTEAFF

V: TRBV4-1
D: -
length: 13
J: TRBJ2-3
size: -
DNA: TGCGCCAGCAGCCAAGATCGAGAAAATACGCAGTATTTT
CDR3: CASSQDRENTQYF

V: TRBV7-9
D: TRBD1
length: 12
J: TRBJ1-1
size: few
DNA: TGTGCCAGCAGCTTAGAGGACAGGGAATCTTTCTTT
CDR3: CASSLEDRESFF

V: TRBV15
D: -
length: 15
J: TRBJ2-7
size: -
DNA: TGTGCCACCAGCAGAGTTCAAGACAGAGCGGGCGAGCAGTACTTC
CDR3: CATSRVQDRAGEQYF